This T cell receptor beta chain was captured in a study of blood T cells in healthy people across ages. Overall study results and limits: Older age went with lower TCR beta diversity per million T cells, in a roughly linear way.

This clonotype was observed a handful of times. Its specificity is unknown. The people who gave samples were healthy Caucasians from Russia, aged roughly 6 to 100. Per sample, at least 6 micrograms of total RNA were extracted. V lost 6 bases to trimming and J lost 6 bases, with 17 bases between them. The CDR3 loop spans 14 amino acids. The use of a sample-barcoded 5' primer and a J-beta primer mix characterized a second PCR of roughly 6 to 11 cycles. One entry per CDR3 protein, called by TCRdb with MiXCR from the 5' RACE reads. This repertoire shows about 930,000 distinct CDR3 sequences, 29% found once; its top ten account for 9.5% to 13%. Separately, the same data were catalogued under a study of T cells of mothers and their children. This second study says: Over 9.5 million TCR beta CDR3 reads were obtained from each mother, and some 3.1 million from each child.

The clonotype comes from a woman between 35 and 50 years old in good health. The sequencing input was blood. The rearrangement links TRBV12-3 or TRBV12-4 to TRBJ1-1, with D perhaps matching TRBD1 (5 bases). CDR3 sequence: CASSRPGPYSEAFF. The CDR3 DNA follows: TGTGCCAGCAGCCGACCGGGACCCTATTCTGAAGCTTTCTTT.